This T cell receptor beta chain comes out of a study of human T cells and chemical hapten exposure (dated by TCRdb to the early 2020s). Background on the whole study: For sensitization, 2% DPC in acetone was applied to a roughly 2 cm by roughly 2 cm area of upper inner arm skin. Roughly 30 alopecia patients provided blood for TCR sequencing at one to four time points (pre-sensitization, 2, 6 and 24 weeks). This study followed changes in the peripheral blood TCR repertoire in vivo during primary and secondary sensitization of alopecia patients to the hapten diphenylcyclopropenone (DPC). Patch testing on the upper back used Finn chambers containing 0.01% DPC, with scoring done after 6 days according to International Contact Dermatitis Research Group standards. The libraries were sequenced as a pool, and the TCR yield per sample differed mostly because of small variations in library volumes within the pool. Blood samples were taken from patients before sensitization (week 0) and then at 2, 6 and about 24 weeks after DPC sensitization. Patients additionally received weekly therapeutic DPC doses to the scalp throughout the approximately 24-week study period. Most of the patients in the cohort were female, and the cohort covered alopecia areata with under or over 50% scalp involvement, alopecia totalis and alopecia universalis.

The sample's time point, from its label and the paper: pre-sensitization, week 0. This specimen's treatment or condition label, per the study, means: therapeutic diphenylcyclopropenone sensitization with weekly scalp DPC. Blood at each patch-test visit was drawn before the patch test was applied. To be eligible, patients had to be aged 18 to 70, diagnosed with alopecia and judged suitable for DPC therapy, while pregnant patients were excluded. Total RNA was isolated from unfractionated whole blood collected in Tempus Blood RNA tubes. This clonotype was detected ten times or more. Which antigen it targets is not known. Base quality data are lacking; no much larger clone is found one base away. The investigation overall reported the following: The number of PT1 expanded TCRs positively correlated with patch test score, significant at thresholds 8, 16 and 32 but not 4. DPC sensitization did not change the number of TCRs with a frequency above 1 in 1000, and there was no evidence of changes in global repertoire structure. All patients had alopecia, a presumed autoimmune disease, so their immune response might differ from that of healthy individuals. Repeated subsampling changed both the strength of the expansion versus patch-test correlation and the threshold at which the correlation became significant. Significantly more large CDR3 similarity clusters were formed by expanded TCRs than by pre-sensitization or healthy control sets, consistent with antigen-driven responses.

The protocol used for the library was RACE. TCRdb shows the sequencer as NextSeq 500. Library preparation attached unique molecular identifiers to individual cDNA molecules for quantitative, reproducible TCR counting. Both TCR alpha and TCR beta chains were sequenced from each blood RNA sample. From the authors' description of their analysis: The median number of TCRs per sample was over 95,000, ranging from roughly 20,000 to 700,000. V, J and CDR3 annotation of the TCR reads was performed with the Decombinator software suite. Every sample was subsampled to the same number of TCRs (28,000) for the PS versus PT1 abundance plots. TCRs were defined as expanded if absent before sensitization and observed at least eight times at the 2-week time point. In-frame beta chains were kept once TCRdb had trimmed the public reads at Q25 with fastp and called clones with MiXCR. Rows with one shared CDR3 protein collapse into an entry with the most common genes and DNA. TCRdb assigned the V and J calls; the authors' analysis was not used. In all, the sample holds approximately 100,000 distinct CDR3 sequences, and around 10% of those were seen once. The ten largest clones add up to approximately 3.9% of the sample.

V loses 1 base at its end and J loses 3 bases; junction bases beyond the gene matches: 5. Counted from cysteine to phenylalanine, this CDR3 has 16 amino acids. Only the CDR3 part of the read is kept: 48 bases, read in frame from the first base. CDR1 and CDR2 are drawn from the germline V gene: LGHNA, YSLEER. The sequences come from whole blood, collected in connection with sensitization to the hapten diphenylcyclopropenone (DPC). The sequence derives from a woman aged 40-49 years with alopecia areata. Some clones in this sample may be carry-over from other donors' samples. The chain uses TRBV4-3 and TRBJ2-7; 11 middle bases align to TRBD1. The DNA reads as follows: TGCGCCAGCAGCCAAGGAACCGGGACAGGGGGCTACGAGCAGTACTTC. Translated, this gives CASSQGTGTGGYEQYF.